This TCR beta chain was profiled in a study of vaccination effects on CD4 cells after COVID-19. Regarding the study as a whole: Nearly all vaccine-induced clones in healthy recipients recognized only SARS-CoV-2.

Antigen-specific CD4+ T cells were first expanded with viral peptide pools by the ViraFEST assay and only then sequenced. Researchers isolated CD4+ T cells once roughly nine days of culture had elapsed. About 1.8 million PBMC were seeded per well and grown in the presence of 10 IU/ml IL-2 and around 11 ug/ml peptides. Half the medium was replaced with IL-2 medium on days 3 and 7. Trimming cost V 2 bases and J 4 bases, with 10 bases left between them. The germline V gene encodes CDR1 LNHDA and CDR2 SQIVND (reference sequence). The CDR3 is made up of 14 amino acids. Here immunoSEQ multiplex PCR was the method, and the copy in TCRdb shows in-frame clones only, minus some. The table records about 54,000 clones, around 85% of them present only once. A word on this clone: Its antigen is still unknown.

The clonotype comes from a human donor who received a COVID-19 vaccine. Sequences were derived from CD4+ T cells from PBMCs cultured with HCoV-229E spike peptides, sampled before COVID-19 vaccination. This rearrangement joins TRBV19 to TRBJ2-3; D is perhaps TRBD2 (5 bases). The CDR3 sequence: CASSITGVADTQYF. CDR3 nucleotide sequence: TGTGCCAGTAGTATAACCGGGGTCGCAGATACGCAGTATTTT. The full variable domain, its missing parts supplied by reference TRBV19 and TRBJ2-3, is DGGITQSPKYLFRKEGQNVTLSCEQNLNHDAMYWYRQDPGQGLRLIYYSQIVNDFQKGDIAEGYSVSREKKESFPLTVTSAQKNPTAFYLCASSITGVADTQYFGPGTRLTVL.